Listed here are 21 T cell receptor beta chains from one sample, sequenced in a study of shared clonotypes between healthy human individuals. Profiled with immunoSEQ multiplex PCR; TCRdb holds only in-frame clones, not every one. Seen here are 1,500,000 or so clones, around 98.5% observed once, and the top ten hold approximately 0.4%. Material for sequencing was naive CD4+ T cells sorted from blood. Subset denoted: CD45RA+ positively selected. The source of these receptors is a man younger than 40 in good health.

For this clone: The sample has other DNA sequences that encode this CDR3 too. CDR3 protein: CASSFSTDTQYF. The CDR3 coding sequence is TGTGCCAGCAGCTTTTCGACAGATACGCAGTATTTT. The chain has TRBV5-6 and TRBJ2-3; D not certain. Between the trimmed V and J ends, which lost 2 bases and 3 bases, there was a span of 4 bases. Germline V lookup: CDR1 SGHDT, CDR2 YYEEEE. CDR3 length equals 12 residues.

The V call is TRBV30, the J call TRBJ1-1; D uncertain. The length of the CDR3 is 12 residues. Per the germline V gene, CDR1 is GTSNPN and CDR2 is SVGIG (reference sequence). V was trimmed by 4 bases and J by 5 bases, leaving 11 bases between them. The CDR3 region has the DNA TGTGCCTGGACTTCTGGGGAAACTGAAGCTTTCTTT. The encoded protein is CAWTSGETEAFF.

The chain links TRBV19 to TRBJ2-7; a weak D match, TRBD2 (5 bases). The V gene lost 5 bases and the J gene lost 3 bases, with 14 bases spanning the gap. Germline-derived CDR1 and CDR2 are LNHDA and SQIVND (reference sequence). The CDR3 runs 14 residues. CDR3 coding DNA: TGTGCCAGTAGTCCCGGGGTGTGGGGCTACGAGCAGTACTTC. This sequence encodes CASSPGVWGYEQYF. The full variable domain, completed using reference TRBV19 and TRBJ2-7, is DGGITQSPKYLFRKEGQNVTLSCEQNLNHDAMYWYRQDPGQGLRLIYYSQIVNDFQKGDIAEGYSVSREKKESFPLTVTSAQKNPTAFYLCASSPGVWGYEQYFGPGTRLTVT.

Here the CDR3 DNA reads TGCGCCAGCAGGGCAGGGGATTCCTACGAGCAGTACTTC. Its protein is CASRAGDSYEQYF. J is TRBJ2-7 and V is TRBV10-2; maybe TRBD1 (6 bases). CDR3 size: 13 residues. Deletions cut 6 bases from V and 1 base from J, with 10 bases between. From germline, CDR1 is WSHSY and CDR2 SAAADI.

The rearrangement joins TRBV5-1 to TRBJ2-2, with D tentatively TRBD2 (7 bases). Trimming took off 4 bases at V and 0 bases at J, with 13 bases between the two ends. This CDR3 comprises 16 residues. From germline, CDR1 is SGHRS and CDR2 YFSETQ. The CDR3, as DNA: TGCGCCAGCAGCGGGAGGGACATTACGAACACCGGGGAGCTGTTTTTT. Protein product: CASSGRDITNTGELFF.

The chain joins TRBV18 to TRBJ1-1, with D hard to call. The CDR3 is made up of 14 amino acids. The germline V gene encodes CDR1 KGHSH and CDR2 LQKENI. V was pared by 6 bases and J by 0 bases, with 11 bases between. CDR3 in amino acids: CASSPRFMNTEAFF. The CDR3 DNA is TGTGCCAGCTCCCCCCGTTTTATGAACACTGAAGCTTTCTTT.

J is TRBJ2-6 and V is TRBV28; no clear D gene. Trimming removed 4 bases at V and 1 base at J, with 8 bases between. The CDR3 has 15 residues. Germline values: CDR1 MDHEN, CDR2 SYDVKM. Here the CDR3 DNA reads TGTGCCAGCAGTTCGCACACATCTGGGGCCAACGTCCTGACTTTC. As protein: CASSSHTSGANVLTF.

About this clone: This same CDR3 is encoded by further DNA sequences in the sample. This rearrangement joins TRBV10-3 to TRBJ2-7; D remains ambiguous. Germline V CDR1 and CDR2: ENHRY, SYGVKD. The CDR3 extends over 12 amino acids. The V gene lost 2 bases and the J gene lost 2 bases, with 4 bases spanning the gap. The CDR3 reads CAISEGPYEQYF. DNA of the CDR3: TGTGCCATCAGTGAGGGCCCCTACGAGCAGTACTTC.

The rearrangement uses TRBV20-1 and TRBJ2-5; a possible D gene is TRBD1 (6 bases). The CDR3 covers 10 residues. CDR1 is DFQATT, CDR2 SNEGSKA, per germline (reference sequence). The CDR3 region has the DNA TGCAGCGGACAGAAAGAGACCCAGTACTTC. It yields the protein CSGQKETQYF.

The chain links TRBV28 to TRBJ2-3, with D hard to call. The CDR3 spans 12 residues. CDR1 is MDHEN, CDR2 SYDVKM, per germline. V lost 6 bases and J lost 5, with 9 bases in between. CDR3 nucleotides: TGTGCCAGCAGCGCACAAGGAGATACGCAGTATTTT. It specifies CASSAQGDTQYF. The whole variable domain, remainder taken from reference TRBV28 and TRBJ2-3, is DVKVTQSSRYLVKRTGEKVFLECVQDMDHENMFWYRQDPGLGLRLIYFSYDVKMKEKGDIPEGYSVSREKKERFSLILESASTNQTSMYLCASSAQGDTQYFGPGTRLTVL.

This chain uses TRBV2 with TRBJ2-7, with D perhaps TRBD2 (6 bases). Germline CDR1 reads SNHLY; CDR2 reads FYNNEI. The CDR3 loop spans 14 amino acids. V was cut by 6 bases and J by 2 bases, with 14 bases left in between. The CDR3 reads CASRPPGLPYEQYF. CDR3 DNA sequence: TGTGCCAGCAGGCCCCCGGGACTCCCCTACGAGCAGTACTTC.

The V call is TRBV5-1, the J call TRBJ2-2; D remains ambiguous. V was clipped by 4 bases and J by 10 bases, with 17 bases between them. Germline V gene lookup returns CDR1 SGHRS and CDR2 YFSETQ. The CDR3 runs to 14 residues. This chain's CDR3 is CASSPGPPAVELFF. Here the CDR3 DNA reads TGCGCCAGCAGCCCTGGGCCCCCGGCAGTGGAGCTGTTTTTT.

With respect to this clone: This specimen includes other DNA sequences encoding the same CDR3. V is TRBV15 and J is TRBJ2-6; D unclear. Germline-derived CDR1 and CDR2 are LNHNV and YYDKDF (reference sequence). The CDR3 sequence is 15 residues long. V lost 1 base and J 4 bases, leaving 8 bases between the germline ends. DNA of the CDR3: TGTGCCACCAGCAGAGCAGGTTCCGGGGCCAACGTCCTGACTTTC. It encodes CATSRAGSGANVLTF.

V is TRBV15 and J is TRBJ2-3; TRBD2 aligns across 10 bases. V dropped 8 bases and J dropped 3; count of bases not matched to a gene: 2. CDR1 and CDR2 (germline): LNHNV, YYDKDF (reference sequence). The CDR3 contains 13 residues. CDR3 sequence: CATGAGGTDTQYF. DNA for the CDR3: TGTGCCACCGGAGCGGGAGGGACAGATACGCAGTATTTT.

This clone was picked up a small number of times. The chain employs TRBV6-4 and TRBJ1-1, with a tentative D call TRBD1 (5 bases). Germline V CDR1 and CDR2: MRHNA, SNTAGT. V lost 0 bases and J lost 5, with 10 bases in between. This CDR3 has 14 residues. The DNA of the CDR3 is TGTGCCAGCAGTGACTCGAGTAAGGGGACTGAAGCTTTCTTT. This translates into CASSDSSKGTEAFF.

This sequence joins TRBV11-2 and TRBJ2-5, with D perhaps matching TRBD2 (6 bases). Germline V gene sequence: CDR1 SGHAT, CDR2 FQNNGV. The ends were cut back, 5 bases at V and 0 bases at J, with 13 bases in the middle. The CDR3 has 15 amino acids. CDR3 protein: CASSPPGGYQETQYF. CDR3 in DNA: TGTGCCAGCAGCCCCCCTGGGGGGTACCAAGAGACCCAGTACTTC. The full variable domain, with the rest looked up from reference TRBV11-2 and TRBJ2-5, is EAGVAQSPRYKIIEKRQSVAFWCNPISGHATLYWYQQILGQGPKLLIQFQNNGVVDDSQLPKDRFSAERLKGVDSTLKIQPAKLEDSAVYLCASSPPGGYQETQYFGPGTRLLVL.

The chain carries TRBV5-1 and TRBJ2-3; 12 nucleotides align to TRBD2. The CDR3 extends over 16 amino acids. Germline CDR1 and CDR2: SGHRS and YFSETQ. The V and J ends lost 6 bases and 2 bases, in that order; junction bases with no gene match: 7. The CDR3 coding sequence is TGCGCCAGCAACCGAGGACTAGCGGGAATCACAGATACGCAGTATTTT. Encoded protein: CASNRGLAGITDTQYF.

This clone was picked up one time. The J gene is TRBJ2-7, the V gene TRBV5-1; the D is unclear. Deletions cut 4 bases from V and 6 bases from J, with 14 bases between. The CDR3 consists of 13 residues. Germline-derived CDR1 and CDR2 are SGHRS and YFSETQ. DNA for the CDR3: TGCGCCAGCAGCGCGCCCGGTGTTGCCGAGCAGTACTTC. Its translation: CASSAPGVAEQYF.

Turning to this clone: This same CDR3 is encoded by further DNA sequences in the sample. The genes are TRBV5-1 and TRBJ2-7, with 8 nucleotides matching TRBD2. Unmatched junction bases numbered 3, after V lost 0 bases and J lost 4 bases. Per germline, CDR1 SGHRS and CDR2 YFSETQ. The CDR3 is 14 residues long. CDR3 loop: CASSLEASGYEQYF. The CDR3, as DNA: TGCGCCAGCAGCTTGGAGGCTAGCGGGTACGAGCAGTACTTC.

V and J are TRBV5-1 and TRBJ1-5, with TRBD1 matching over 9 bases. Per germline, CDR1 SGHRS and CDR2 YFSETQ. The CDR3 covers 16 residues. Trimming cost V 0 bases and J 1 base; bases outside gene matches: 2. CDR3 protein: CASSLGDRESNQPQHF. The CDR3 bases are TGCGCCAGCAGCTTGGGGGACAGGGAAAGCAATCAGCCCCAGCATTTT.

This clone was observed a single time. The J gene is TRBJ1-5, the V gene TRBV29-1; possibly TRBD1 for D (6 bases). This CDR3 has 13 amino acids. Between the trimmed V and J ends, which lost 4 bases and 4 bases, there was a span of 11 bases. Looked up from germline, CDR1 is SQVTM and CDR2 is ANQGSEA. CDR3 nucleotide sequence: TGCAGCGTTGCGCCAGGGGTTAATCAGCCCCAGCATTTT. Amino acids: CSVAPGVNQPQHF.